The next 15 T cell receptor beta chains were all read from a single sample in a study of blood T cells in healthy people across ages. The second PCR ran about 6 to 11 cycles with a sample-barcoded 5' primer and J-beta primers. TCRdb analysed the 5' RACE reads with MiXCR anew, one entry per CDR3 protein. The sample shows about 1 million distinct CDR3 sequences, under 55% of them seen only once. Sequencing was done on a sample of blood. Receptors originate from a woman aged 55-70 years in good health.

This clonotype was counted once. V and J are TRBV6-1 and TRBJ2-1; D not resolved. CDR3 length: 16 amino acids. Trimming stripped 2 bases from V and 1 base from J, with 12 bases between. CDR1 MNHNS and CDR2 SASEGT come from the germline V gene. The CDR3 protein is CASSERKGPSYNEQFF. In DNA form, the CDR3 reads TGTGCCAGCAGTGAACGAAAAGGACCTTCCTACAATGAGCAGTTCTTC.

Concerning this clonotype: The junction shows a germline mismatch at one end, possibly a read error. The chain links TRBV19 to TRBJ2-1; the match to TRBD2 covers 8 bases. This CDR3 is built from 14 residues. Germline assignment: CDR1 LNHDA and CDR2 SQIVND (reference sequence). For the CDR3, the DNA is TGTGTCAGTACGATGGCGGGAGGTCTGAATGAGCAGTTCTTC. This gives the protein CVSTMAGGLNEQFF.

The sample holds many counts of this clonotype. J is TRBJ2-1 and V is TRBV9, with 10 bases matching TRBD2. V shed 4 bases and J 3 bases; nucleotides not matched to a gene: 4. The CDR3 sequence is 15 residues long. The germline V gene has CDR1 SGDLS and CDR2 YYNGEE. The CDR3 nucleotides are TGTGCCAGCAGCACCGGGACTAGCGACTACAATGAGCAGTTCTTC. Translated, it gives CASSTGTSDYNEQFF.

This clonotype was found a few times. The chain links TRBV4-2 to TRBJ1-1, with 7 bases lining up with TRBD1. The CDR3 has 14 amino acids. J gave up 11 bases and V 0 bases, and 9 bases lay outside the gene matches. Per the germline V gene, CDR1 is LGHNA and CDR2 is YNFKEQ. The CDR3 region has the DNA TGTGCCAGCAGCCAAGATCGTAGGACAGGCTTTGCTTTCTTT. Protein sequence: CASSQDRRTGFAFF.

This clonotype was seen only a few times. The chain joins TRBV25-1 to TRBJ2-1, with TRBD2 identical over 14 bases. V gave up 4 bases and J gave up 7 bases; unmatched junction bases: 9. The CDR3 is made up of 17 amino acids. Looked up from germline, CDR1 is MGHDK and CDR2 is SYGVNS. In DNA, the CDR3 is TGTGCCAGCAGTGTCCCGGGACTAGCGGGAGATTTAAATGAGCAGTTCTTC. As protein: CASSVPGLAGDLNEQFF.

This clonotype was picked up many times. The chain links TRBV27 to TRBJ1-2, with D perhaps TRBD1 (5 bases). The germline CDR1 and CDR2 sequences are MNHEY and SMNVEV (reference sequence). The CDR3 length is 12 residues. V shed 6 bases and J shed 4 bases, with 9 bases lying between them. The CDR3 sequence is CASRGGGYGYTF. CDR3 sequence (DNA): TGTGCCAGCAGGGGGGGAGGCTATGGCTACACCTTC.

This chain links TRBV28 with TRBJ2-1, with 9 bases that match TRBD1. Germline CDR1 reads MDHEN; CDR2 reads SYDVKM. Trimming at V came to 5 bases and at J to 7 bases, leaving 6 bases not matched to a gene. This CDR3 is 14 amino acids long. DNA of the CDR3: TGTGCCAGCAGTCCCCCCGGGACAGGGAATGAGCAGTTCTTC. Protein sequence: CASSPPGTGNEQFF.

This clonotype was observed a few times. The chain couples TRBV4-1 to TRBJ2-1; 9 bases fit TRBD2. Germline V gene lookup returns CDR1 MGHRA and CDR2 YSYEKL. The CDR3 has 15 residues. J was trimmed by 8 bases and V by 4 bases; bases with no gene match: 9. The CDR3 loop reads CASSRTSGWGDEQFF. CDR3 DNA sequence: TGCGCCAGCAGCCGAACTAGCGGGTGGGGTGATGAGCAGTTCTTC.

The rearrangement links TRBV27 to TRBJ2-1; 8 bases agree with TRBD2. V gave up 2 bases and J gave up 3 bases; unmatched junction bases: 3. This CDR3 spans 15 amino acids. In germline, CDR1 is MNHEY, CDR2 SMNVEV (reference sequence). The chain's CDR3 is CASSLAAGDYNEQFF. The CDR3 DNA follows: TGTGCCAGCAGTTTAGCAGCGGGAGACTACAATGAGCAGTTCTTC.

This chain joins TRBV10-3 and TRBJ2-2; D may correspond to TRBD1 or TRBD2 (6 bases each). The V end was cut by 4 bases, the J end by 1 base, with 13 bases between. Germline assignment: CDR1 ENHRY and CDR2 SYGVKD. This CDR3 contains 16 residues. CDR3 bases: TGTGCCATCAGTGTTGGGGGGCGAGGGAACACCGGGGAGCTGTTTTTT. Its translation: CAISVGGRGNTGELFF.

This clonotype has just a few counts. The chain's CDR3 is CSAQSRTGFTGELFF. The CDR3, as DNA: TGCAGTGCTCAATCCCGGACTGGCTTCACCGGGGAGCTGTTTTTT. V usage is TRBV20-1 and J usage is TRBJ2-2; D might be TRBD2 (5 bases). The CDR3 sequence is 15 residues long. V shed 5 bases and J shed 4 bases, with 17 bases lying between them. Germline V gene lookup returns CDR1 DFQATT and CDR2 SNEGSKA (reference sequence).

This clonotype was recorded only once. V is TRBV10-2 and J is TRBJ2-3; unclear D gene. The CDR3 contains 15 residues. Germline CDR1 is WSHSY and CDR2 is SAAADI. The V and J ends lost 5 bases and 1 base respectively, with 13 bases between them. Written as DNA, the CDR3 is TGCGCCAGCAGTATCGGTCTCCCGGGCACAGATACGCAGTATTTT. Translation: CASSIGLPGTDTQYF.

This chain joins TRBV5-4 and TRBJ2-7; 11 nucleotides line up with TRBD2. The V gene's germline CDR1 is SGHNT and CDR2 YYREEE (reference sequence). There are 17 residues in the CDR3. The trim removed 2 bases at V and 0 bases at J, leaving 7 bases unmatched. The CDR3 loop reads CASSLGLAGQSSYEQYF. The CDR3 DNA reads TGTGCCAGCAGCTTAGGACTAGCGGGTCAGAGCTCCTACGAGCAGTACTTC.

CDR3 loop: CASRREGLSINNEQFF. CDR3 bases: TGTGCCAGCAGAAGGGAGGGCCTCTCAATCAACAATGAGCAGTTCTTC. The chain has TRBV12-3 or TRBV12-4 and TRBJ2-1; TRBD2 agrees at 7 bases. V was pared by 6 bases and J by 5 bases, with 13 bases of the junction left unmatched. This CDR3 comprises 16 residues.

This clonotype has at least ten counts. The J gene is TRBJ2-1, the V gene TRBV7-2; 8 nucleotides align to TRBD2. CDR1 SGHTA and CDR2 FQGNSA come from the germline V gene. V lost 4 bases to trimming and J lost 0 bases; unmatched junction nucleotides: 8. The CDR3 spans 17 residues. The CDR3 is CASSSELSGSSYNEQFF. CDR3 nucleotides: TGTGCCAGCAGCTCTGAACTAAGCGGGAGCTCCTACAATGAGCAGTTCTTC.